This TCR beta chain stems from a study of blood T cells in healthy people across ages. Looking at the study overall: About one barcoded beta molecule was captured per two T cells (by template switching).

A J-beta primer mix and a sample-barcoded 5' primer were used in a second PCR of about 7 to 11 cycles. Via MiXCR, TCRdb re-called the 5' RACE reads, giving one row per CDR3 protein. The sample yields hundreds of thousands of distinct CDR3 sequences, roughly 20% seen once. V gave up 1 base and J gave up 1 base, with 11 bases separating them. Germline CDR1 and CDR2: DFQATT and SNEGSKA (reference sequence). CDR3 length equals 16 residues. This sequence joins TRBV20-1 and TRBJ2-6; D is unresolved. The sequenced sample was blood. The clonotype comes from a man aged 70-80 years in good health. The CDR3 region has the DNA TGCAGTGCTAGAGCGGTTTACTATTCTGGGGCCAACGTCCTGACTTTC. Translating gives CSARAVYYSGANVLTF.